The 24 T cell receptor beta chains in this list originate from one sample, sequenced in a study of neurological immune-mediated disorders. TCRdb re-called the 5' RACE reads through MiXCR, storing one row per CDR3 protein. The sample gives some 35,000 distinct CDR3 sequences, 9.5% to 13% of which show up once; just under 4% is in the top ten. The specimen was CD4+ T cells from blood. Every receptor here comes from a woman aged 30 to 39 with HTLV-1-associated myelopathy (HAM/TSP).

This clonotype was seen many times. The genes are TRBV2 and TRBJ2-1; TRBD2 might be the D (5 bases). V was trimmed by 6 bases and J by 4 bases, leaving 7 bases between them. The length of the CDR3 is 12 residues. Per germline, CDR1 SNHLY and CDR2 FYNNEI. The DNA of the CDR3 is TGTGCCAGCAGCGGAGGTTACAATGAGCAGTTCTTC. Its translation: CASSGGYNEQFF.

Ten or more counts support this clonotype. CDR3 in DNA: TGTGCCATAACCTCAGGGGGCGACGAGCAGTACTTC. It is translated as CAITSGGDEQYF. V and J are TRBV7-9 and TRBJ2-7; 8 bases are a match to TRBD1. In germline, CDR1 is SEHNR, CDR2 FQNEAQ (reference sequence). V lost 10 bases, J lost 5 bases, and 7 bases stayed unmatched. The CDR3 is 12 residues long.

This clonotype was counted many times. The V gene is TRBV19, the J gene TRBJ1-2; D gene ambiguous. This CDR3 is 11 amino acids long. The V gene's germline CDR1 is LNHDA and CDR2 SQIVND (reference sequence). Trimming removed 6 bases at V and 4 bases at J, with 6 bases between. The CDR3 sequence: CASRAGYGYTF. CDR3 nucleotides: TGTGCCAGTAGAGCAGGCTATGGCTACACCTTC.

There are many counts of this clonotype. The chain combines TRBV5-6 with TRBJ1-5; possibly TRBD1 for D (5 bases). This CDR3 is 14 amino acids long. Looked up from germline, CDR1 is SGHDT and CDR2 is YYEEEE. Trimming removed 5 bases from V and 4 bases from J, with 13 bases in between. The CDR3 DNA reads TGTGCCAGCAGTTCGGGGGGGTCTAATCAGCCCCAGCATTTT. As protein: CASSSGGSNQPQHF.

This clonotype was detected ten times or more. The J gene is TRBJ2-1, the V gene TRBV5-1; 9 positions match TRBD1. CDR1 and CDR2 from the germline V gene are SGHRS and YFSETQ. V lost 4 bases and J lost 6; bases outside the gene matches: 8. The CDR3 totals 15 residues. In DNA form, the CDR3 reads TGCGCCAGCAGCAGGGGGGACAGGGACGGCAATGAGCAGTTCTTC. This gives the protein CASSRGDRDGNEQFF.

There are a few counts of this clonotype. The chain couples TRBV7-9 to TRBJ2-7; D might be TRBD1 or TRBD2, each matching 5 bases. This CDR3 is built from 15 residues. CDR1 is SEHNR and CDR2 is FQNEAQ in the germline V gene (reference sequence). The germline V and J ends were trimmed by 5 bases and 0 bases, with 14 bases remaining between them. CDR3 coding DNA: TGTGCCAGCAGCAAGGGGACGGGGAGCTCCTACGAGCAGTACTTC. It translates to CASSKGTGSSYEQYF.

This clonotype was counted many times. V is TRBV18 and J is TRBJ1-1; D gene uncertain. V dropped 5 bases and J dropped 1 base, with 8 bases sitting between them. Germline V gene lookup returns CDR1 KGHSH and CDR2 LQKENI. The CDR3 runs to 13 residues. In nucleotides, the CDR3 is TGTGCCAGCTCAACGAATCAGAACACTGAAGCTTTCTTT. Its protein product is CASSTNQNTEAFF.

There are many counts of this clonotype. The chain uses TRBV5-1 and TRBJ2-1; D ambiguous. CDR3 length: 12 amino acids. Germline CDR1 and CDR2: SGHRS and YFSETQ. Trimming shortened V by 0 bases and J by 7 bases, and 5 bases separated the two germline ends. CDR3 in DNA: TGCGCCAGCAGCTTGGATTCTAATGAGCAGTTCTTC. Translated, it gives CASSLDSNEQFF.

This clonotype has at least ten counts. The V and J genes are TRBV6-2 or TRBV6-3 and TRBJ2-3; 10 bases fit TRBD2. This CDR3 is built from 15 residues. With 2 bases clipped from V and 3 bases from J, the junction kept 2 bases outside the gene matches. Germline V CDR1 and CDR2: MNHEY, SVGEGT. In DNA form, the CDR3 reads TGTGCCAGCAGTTACAGCGGGGGGGCGACAGATACGCAGTATTTT. This translates into CASSYSGGATDTQYF.

This clonotype was picked up many times. Written as DNA, the CDR3 is TGTGCCAGCAGAGCCCAGTCTATTAATTCACCCCTCCACTTT. Translating gives CASRAQSINSPLHF. The chain carries TRBV12-3 or TRBV12-4 and TRBJ1-6; D remains unclear. The CDR3 is made up of 14 amino acids. V lost 6 bases, J lost 6 bases, and 12 bases lay in between.

This clonotype was observed at least ten times. The rearrangement joins TRBV27 to TRBJ2-7, with a weak D call TRBD2 (6 bases). CDR3 length: 15 amino acids. V was shortened by 8 bases and J by 0 bases, with 17 bases between the two germline ends. Germline-derived CDR1 and CDR2 are MNHEY and SMNVEV (reference sequence). The CDR3 loop reads CASSPRGFSSYEQYF. The CDR3 region has the DNA TGTGCCAGCTCCCCCCGGGGGTTTAGCTCCTACGAGCAGTACTTC.

In this sample, this clonotype turned up many times. This chain's CDR3 is CSADGTSGRSGIQYF. The CDR3 DNA reads TGCAGTGCTGATGGGACTAGCGGGCGGTCCGGGATTCAGTACTTC. This chain links TRBV20-1 with TRBJ2-4; 12 positions match TRBD2. V lost 5 bases to trimming and J lost 10 bases; unmatched junction nucleotides: 12. The CDR3 is made up of 15 amino acids. Germline V gene data show CDR1 as DFQATT and CDR2 as SNEGSKA (reference sequence).

This clonotype was seen ten or more times. The CDR3 region is CASSIRTANTEAFF. As DNA, the CDR3 is TGTGCCAGCAGCATTAGGACAGCTAACACTGAAGCTTTCTTT. The chain employs TRBV7-9 and TRBJ1-1, with a possible D match to TRBD1 (6 bases). CDR1 and CDR2 from the germline V gene are SEHNR and FQNEAQ (reference sequence). The CDR3 length is 14 residues. V gave up 5 bases and J gave up 2 bases, with 12 bases separating them.

This clonotype was detected many times. This chain uses TRBV19 with TRBJ2-7; the match to TRBD1 covers 8 bases. The CDR3 loop spans 14 amino acids. Germline CDR1 reads LNHDA; CDR2 reads SQIVND (reference sequence). With 5 bases clipped from V and 3 bases from J, the junction kept 6 bases outside the gene matches. The CDR3 DNA follows: TGTGCCAGTAGTCCCCGGACAGGGAACTACGAGCAGTACTTC. It is translated as CASSPRTGNYEQYF.

The rearrangement joins TRBV12-3 or TRBV12-4 to TRBJ1-5; 7 nucleotides match TRBD1. This CDR3 is 15 amino acids long. After removal of 6 bases from V and 11 bases from J, the junction contained 16 bases not matched to a gene. CDR3 amino acids: CASRPGGGVGQTQHF. As DNA, the CDR3 is TGTGCCAGCAGACCCGGTGGGGGAGTGGGACAGACCCAGCATTTT.

This clonotype was seen ten or more times. This chain uses TRBV5-1 with TRBJ1-5; unclear D gene. This CDR3 contains 13 residues. In germline, CDR1 is SGHRS, CDR2 YFSETQ. The V and J ends lost 2 bases and 5 bases respectively, with 8 bases between them. CDR3 protein: CASSFMPDQPQHF. In DNA form, the CDR3 reads TGCGCCAGCAGCTTTATGCCTGATCAGCCCCAGCATTTT.

The sample holds many counts of this clonotype. The V call is TRBV5-5, the J call TRBJ1-1; no definite D call. This CDR3 region has 13 residues. V lost 0 bases, J lost 7 bases, and 10 bases lay in between. Germline loops: CDR1 SGHKS, CDR2 YYEKEE (reference sequence). Here the CDR3 DNA reads TGTGCCAGCAGCTTGGCTTTACAGAGTGAAGCTTTCTTT. Encoded protein: CASSLALQSEAFF.

This clonotype was seen many times. This sequence joins TRBV12-3 or TRBV12-4 and TRBJ2-5; tentative D call: TRBD1 (6 bases). V was shortened by 6 bases and J by 5 bases, with 13 bases between the two germline ends. CDR3 length equals 13 residues. CDR3 protein: CASSPLRGETQYF. The CDR3 bases are TGTGCCAGCAGCCCCCTCAGGGGTGAGACCCAGTACTTC.

This clonotype appeared many times. This sequence joins TRBV10-2 and TRBJ2-3, with D tentatively TRBD1 (5 bases). The V gene's germline CDR1 is WSHSY and CDR2 SAAADI. V shed 3 bases and J shed 0 bases, with 10 bases lying between them. The CDR3 runs to 15 residues. For the CDR3, the DNA is TGCGCCAGCAGTGATGGGGCCACTAGCACAGATACGCAGTATTTT. Its protein product is CASSDGATSTDTQYF.

At least ten counts were recorded for this clonotype. The CDR3 DNA is TGCAGTGCTAAGCGGAACGTACAGTTCTTC. Translating it yields CSAKRNVQFF. The genes are TRBV20-1 and TRBJ2-1; TRBD2 is a possible D gene (5 bases). The CDR3 has 10 amino acids. Germline loops: CDR1 DFQATT, CDR2 SNEGSKA (reference sequence). V shed 4 bases and J shed 13 bases, with 11 bases lying between them.

At least ten counts were recorded for this clonotype. V and J are TRBV12-3 or TRBV12-4 and TRBJ2-2; 8 bases map to TRBD1. Trimming removed 1 base from V and 4 bases from J; junction bases left unmatched: 2. The CDR3 length is 15 residues. CDR3 residues: CASSLGTGSTGELFF. The CDR3, as DNA: TGTGCCAGCAGTTTAGGGACAGGGAGCACCGGGGAGCTGTTTTTT.

This clonotype appeared many times. The rearrangement joins TRBV29-1 to TRBJ1-6; the match to TRBD1 covers 9 bases. Germline trimming cut 6 bases from V and 3 bases from J; bases unmatched to any gene: 6. The CDR3 sequence is 15 residues long. CDR1 and CDR2 from the germline V gene are SQVTM and ANQGSEA. CDR3 protein: CSVRTGQGYNSPLHF. In DNA form, the CDR3 reads TGCAGCGTCCGAACGGGACAGGGCTATAATTCACCCCTCCACTTT. The full variable domain, with the rest looked up from reference TRBV29-1 and TRBJ1-6, is SAVISQKPSRDICQRGTSLTIQCQVDSQVTMMFWYRQQPGQSLTLIATANQGSEATYESGFVIDKFPISRPNLTFSTLTVSNMSPEDSSIYLCSVRTGQGYNSPLHFGNGTRLTVT.

At least ten counts were recorded for this clonotype. The rearrangement links TRBV20-1 to TRBJ1-5; D gene unclear. V dropped 2 bases and J dropped 4 bases, with 15 bases sitting between them. The CDR3 runs to 15 residues. Germline V lookup: CDR1 DFQATT, CDR2 SNEGSKA (reference sequence). CDR3 loop: CSARFRAYGNQPQHF. Here the CDR3 DNA reads TGCAGTGCTAGATTCCGGGCGTATGGTAATCAGCCCCAGCATTTT.

This clonotype was observed at least ten times. V usage is TRBV20-1 and J usage is TRBJ1-1; no definite D call. Looked up from germline, CDR1 is DFQATT and CDR2 is SNEGSKA (reference sequence). The CDR3 covers 14 residues. The germline V and J ends were trimmed by 0 bases and 4 bases, with 12 bases remaining between them. For the CDR3, the DNA is TGCAGTGCTAGAGAAAAAGGGTTCGCCACTGAAGCTTTCTTT. This codes for CSAREKGFATEAFF.